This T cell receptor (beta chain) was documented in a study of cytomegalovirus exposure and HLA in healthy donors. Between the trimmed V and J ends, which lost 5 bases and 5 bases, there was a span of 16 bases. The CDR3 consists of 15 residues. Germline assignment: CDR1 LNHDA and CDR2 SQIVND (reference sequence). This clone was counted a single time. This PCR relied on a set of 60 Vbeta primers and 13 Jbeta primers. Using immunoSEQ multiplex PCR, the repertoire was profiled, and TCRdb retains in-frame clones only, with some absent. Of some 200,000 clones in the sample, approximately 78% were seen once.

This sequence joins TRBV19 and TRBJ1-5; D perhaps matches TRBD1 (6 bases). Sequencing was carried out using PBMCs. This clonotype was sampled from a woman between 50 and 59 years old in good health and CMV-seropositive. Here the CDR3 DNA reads TGTGCCAGTAGTGTCATGAAGGGGGGGGATCAGCCCCAGCATTTT. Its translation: CASSVMKGGDQPQHF.